This TCR beta chain comes out of a study of blood T cell repertoires in COVID-19. Study at large: The analysed material was cDNA or gDNA that came from T cells, B-cell-depleted T cells, or PBMCs.

This clone was recorded once. Germline values: CDR1 KGHDR, CDR2 SFDVKD. Losses at the gene ends were 3 bases for V and 3 bases for J; bases not matched to a gene: 5. The CDR3 length is 15 residues. Here immunoSEQ multiplex PCR was the method, and the copy in TCRdb shows in-frame clones only, minus some. The table records around 150,000 clones, over 80% of them present only once. The chain recombines TRBV24-1 with TRBJ2-7; TRBD2 aligns across 9 bases. The sequenced sample was peripheral blood. This sequence originates from a young man with COVID-19, enrolled during active disease. This CDR3 reads CATSDGLAGIYEQYF. Written as DNA, the CDR3 is TGTGCCACCAGTGATGGGCTAGCGGGGATCTACGAGCAGTACTTC.